This T cell receptor beta chain was documented in a study of CD8+CD57+ T cells in acquired aplastic anemia. Germline CDR1 reads SGHNT; CDR2 reads YYREEE (reference sequence). This CDR3 spans 14 amino acids. V was clipped by 7 bases and J by 7 bases, with 15 bases between them. This clonotype appeared many times. Genomic DNA served as template for TCR beta VDJ and CDR3 profiling. TCRdb ran MiXCR on the reads and lists one entry per CDR3 protein. This table has around 170,000 distinct CDR3 sequences, roughly 50% appearing once. The sequenced patients had an expansion of CD8+CD57+ cells seen by flow cytometry.

This clonotype was sampled from a human donor with aplastic anemia. Sequencing used sorted CD4+, CD8+, or CD8+CD57+ T cells (not recorded which) from PBMCs. This chain uses TRBV5-4 with TRBJ1-6; possible D gene TRBD1, 6 bases. The CDR3 DNA follows: TGTGCCAGCCGAATGCAGGGGACGAATTCACCCCTCCACTTT. Translated: CASRMQGTNSPLHF.